This paragraph reports one TCR beta chain. Germline CDR1 reads SGHAT; CDR2 reads FQNNGV. This CDR3 region has 17 residues. The ends lost 4 bases at V and 0 bases at J; junction bases unmatched: 8. TCRdb's table, derived via immunoSEQ multiplex PCR, lists solely in-frame clones and lacks some. The repertoire holds under 200,000 clones, with about four fifths as singletons. This sample is drawn from a study of blood T cell repertoires in COVID-19. The wider study: PBMCs, B-cell-depleted T cells, or T cells were the source of the cDNA or gDNA that made up the material.

Clinical histories supplied by participants themselves formed the basis of cohort assignment. The sequence came from a man aged 60-69 years who had recovered from COVID-19. The rearrangement joins TRBV11-2 to TRBJ2-4; 8 bases fit TRBD1. The material sequenced was PBMCs or T cells enriched from blood (not recorded which). The CDR3 DNA reads TGTGCCAGCAGCTACACAGGGGGGACACTAGCCAAAAACATTCAGTACTTC. Amino acid sequence: CASSYTGGTLAKNIQYF.